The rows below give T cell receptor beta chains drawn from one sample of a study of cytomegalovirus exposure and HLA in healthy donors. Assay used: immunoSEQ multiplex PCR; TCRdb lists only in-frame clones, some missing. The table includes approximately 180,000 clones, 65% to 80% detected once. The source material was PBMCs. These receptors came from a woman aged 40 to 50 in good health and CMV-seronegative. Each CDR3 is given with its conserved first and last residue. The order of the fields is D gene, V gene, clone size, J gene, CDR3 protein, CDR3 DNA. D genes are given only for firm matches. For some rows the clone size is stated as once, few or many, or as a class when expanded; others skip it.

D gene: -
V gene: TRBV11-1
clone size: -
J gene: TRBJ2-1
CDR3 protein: CASTEVASPGDEQFF
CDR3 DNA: TGTGCCAGCACCGAGGTAGCGAGCCCGGGGGATGAGCAGTTCTTC

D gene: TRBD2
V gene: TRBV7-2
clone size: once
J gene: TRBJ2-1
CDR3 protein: CASSLGGRGEQFF
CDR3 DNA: TGTGCCAGCAGCTTAGGCGGGAGGGGTGAGCAGTTCTTC

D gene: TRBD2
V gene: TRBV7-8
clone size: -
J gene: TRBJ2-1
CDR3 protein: CASSLASIAGVNEQFF
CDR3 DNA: TGTGCCAGCAGCTTAGCGTCGATAGCGGGAGTCAATGAGCAGTTCTTC

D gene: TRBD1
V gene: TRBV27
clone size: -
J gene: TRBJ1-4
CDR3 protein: CASSRTTGENEKLFF
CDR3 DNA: TGTGCCAGCAGCCGCACGACAGGGGAAAATGAAAAACTGTTTTTT

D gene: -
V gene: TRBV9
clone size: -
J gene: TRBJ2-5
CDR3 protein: CASSPTPRQQETQYF
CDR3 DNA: TGTGCCAGCAGCCCAACACCCCGACAGCAAGAGACCCAGTACTTC

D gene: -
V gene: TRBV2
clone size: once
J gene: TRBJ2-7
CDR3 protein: CASRDDPTAYEQYF
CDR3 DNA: TGTGCCAGCAGAGATGATCCGACAGCCTACGAGCAGTACTTC

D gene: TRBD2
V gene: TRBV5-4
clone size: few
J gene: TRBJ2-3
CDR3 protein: CASSLGQAGGNTDTQYF
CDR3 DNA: TGTGCCAGCAGCTTGGGTCAAGCGGGAGGAAACACAGATACGCAGTATTTT

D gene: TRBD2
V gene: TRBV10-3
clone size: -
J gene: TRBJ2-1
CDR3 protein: CAIEAGAGSYNEQFF
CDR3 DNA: TGTGCCATTGAAGCGGGAGCGGGCTCCTACAATGAGCAGTTCTTC

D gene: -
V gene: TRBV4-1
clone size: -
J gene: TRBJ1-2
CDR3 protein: CASSQEITATFHYGYTF
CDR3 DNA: TGCGCCAGCAGCCAAGAGATAACAGCAACCTTTCACTATGGCTACACCTTC

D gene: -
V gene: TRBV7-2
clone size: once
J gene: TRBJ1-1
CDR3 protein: CASSHQTTGTGTEAFF
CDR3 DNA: TGTGCCAGCAGCCACCAAACCACAGGGACGGGGACTGAAGCTTTCTTT

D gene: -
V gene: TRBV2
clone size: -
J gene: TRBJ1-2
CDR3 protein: CASSETQNYGYTF
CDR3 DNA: TGTGCCAGCAGTGAGACACAAAACTATGGCTACACCTTC

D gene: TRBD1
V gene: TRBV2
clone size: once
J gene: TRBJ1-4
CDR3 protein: CASIGTGEKLFF
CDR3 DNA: TGTGCCAGCATCGGGACAGGGGAAAAACTGTTTTTT

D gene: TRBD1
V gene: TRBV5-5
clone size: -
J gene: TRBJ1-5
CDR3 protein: CASSWGHTGDNQPQHF
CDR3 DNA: TGTGCCAGCAGCTGGGGCCACACAGGGGACAATCAGCCCCAGCATTTT

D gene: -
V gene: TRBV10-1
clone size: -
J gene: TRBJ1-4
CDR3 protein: CASKRRRVGKLFF
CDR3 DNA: TGCGCCAGCAAGCGAAGGAGGGTGGGAAAACTGTTTTTT

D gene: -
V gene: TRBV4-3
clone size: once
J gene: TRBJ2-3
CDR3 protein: CASSPTLQAGRRTDTQYF
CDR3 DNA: TGCGCCAGCAGCCCCACCCTTCAGGCGGGACGCCGAACAGATACGCAGTATTTT

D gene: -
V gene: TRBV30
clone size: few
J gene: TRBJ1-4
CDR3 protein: CAWRDATGPLDEKLFF
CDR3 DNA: TGTGCCTGGCGGGATGCCACCGGGCCGCTCGATGAAAAACTGTTTTTT

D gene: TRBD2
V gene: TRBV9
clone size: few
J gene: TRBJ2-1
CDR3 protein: CASSGGTSGSGNEQFF
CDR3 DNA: TGTGCCAGCAGCGGTGGGACTAGCGGGAGTGGGAATGAGCAGTTCTTC

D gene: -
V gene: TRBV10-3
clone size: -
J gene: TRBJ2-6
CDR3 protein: CAISAQGRTSGANVLTF
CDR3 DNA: TGTGCCATCAGTGCCCAGGGGCGTACCTCTGGGGCCAACGTCCTGACTTTC

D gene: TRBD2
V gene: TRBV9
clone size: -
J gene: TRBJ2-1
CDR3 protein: CASSVLAGVTFLSDEQFF
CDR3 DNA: TGTGCCAGCAGCGTTCTAGCGGGAGTAACCTTCCTAAGCGATGAGCAGTTCTTC

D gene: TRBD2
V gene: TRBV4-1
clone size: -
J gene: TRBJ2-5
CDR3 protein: CASSQDPLRAGAFLSPQETQYF
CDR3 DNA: TGCGCCAGCAGCCAAGACCCCCTAAGAGCGGGAGCGTTCCTAAGCCCTCAAGAGACCCAGTACTTC

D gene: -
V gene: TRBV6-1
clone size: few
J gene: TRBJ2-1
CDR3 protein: CASSEAEYNEQFF
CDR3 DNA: TGTGCCAGCAGTGAAGCCGAGTACAATGAGCAGTTCTTC

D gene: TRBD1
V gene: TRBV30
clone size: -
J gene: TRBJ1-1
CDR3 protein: CAWDAGGENTEAFF
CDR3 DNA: TGTGCCTGGGACGCAGGGGGCGAGAACACTGAAGCTTTCTTT

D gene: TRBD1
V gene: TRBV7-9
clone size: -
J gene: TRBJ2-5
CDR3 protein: CASSPRTGGGETQYF
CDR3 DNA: TGTGCCAGCAGCCCCCGGACAGGGGGCGGGGAGACCCAGTACTTC

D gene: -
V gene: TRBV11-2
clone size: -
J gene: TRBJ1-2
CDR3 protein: CASSPVQGKFTF
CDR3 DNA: TGTGCCAGCAGCCCCGTTCAGGGGAAATTCACCTTC

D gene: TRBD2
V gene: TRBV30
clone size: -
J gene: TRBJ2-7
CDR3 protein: CAWGEGPSYEQYF
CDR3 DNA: TGTGCCTGGGGGGAGGGGCCCTCCTACGAGCAGTACTTC

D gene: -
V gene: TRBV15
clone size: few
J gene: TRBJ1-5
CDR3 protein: CATSRDRYSNQPQHF
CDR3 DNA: TGTGCCACCAGCAGAGACCGCTATAGCAATCAGCCCCAGCATTTT

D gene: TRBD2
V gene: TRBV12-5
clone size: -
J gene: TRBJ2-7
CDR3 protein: CASQRDSLSSYEQYF
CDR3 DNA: TGTGCTAGCCAGCGGGACTCACTGAGCTCCTACGAGCAGTACTTC

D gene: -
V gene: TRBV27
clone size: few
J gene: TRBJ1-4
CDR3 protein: CASSREYTEKLFF
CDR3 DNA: TGTGCCAGCAGTAGAGAGTATACTGAAAAACTGTTTTTT

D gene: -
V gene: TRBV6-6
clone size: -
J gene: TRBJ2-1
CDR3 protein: CASSYRQGSIEQFF
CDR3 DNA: TGTGCCAGCAGTTACAGGCAGGGTAGTATTGAGCAGTTCTTC

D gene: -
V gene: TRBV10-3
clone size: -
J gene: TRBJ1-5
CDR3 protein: CAIGEAADQPQHF
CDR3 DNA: TGTGCCATCGGGGAGGCAGCAGATCAGCCCCAGCATTTT

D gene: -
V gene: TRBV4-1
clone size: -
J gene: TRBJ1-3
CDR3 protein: CASSQAPKGPRRNTIYF
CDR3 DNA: TGCGCCAGCAGCCAAGCCCCGAAGGGGCCCCGGCGGAACACCATATATTTT

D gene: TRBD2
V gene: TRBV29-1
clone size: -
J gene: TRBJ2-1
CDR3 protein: CSVDTSGSSYNEQFF
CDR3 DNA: TGCAGCGTTGATACTAGCGGGAGCTCCTACAATGAGCAGTTCTTC

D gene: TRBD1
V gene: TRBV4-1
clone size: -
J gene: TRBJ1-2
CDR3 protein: CASSQGQGRVEGYTF
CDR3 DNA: TGCGCCAGCAGCCAAGGACAGGGAAGAGTTGAAGGCTACACCTTC

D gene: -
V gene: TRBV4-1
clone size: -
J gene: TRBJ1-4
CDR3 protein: CASSQDTGLWGGGLFF
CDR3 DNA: TGCGCCAGCAGCCAAGATACAGGGCTTTGGGGGGGAGGACTGTTTTTT

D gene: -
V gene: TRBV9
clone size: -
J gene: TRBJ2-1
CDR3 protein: CASSVGGLAINEQFF
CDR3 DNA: TGTGCCAGCAGCGTAGGCGGTTTAGCGATCAATGAGCAGTTCTTC

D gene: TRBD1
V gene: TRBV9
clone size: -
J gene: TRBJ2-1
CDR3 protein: CASSAGQGAIVQFF
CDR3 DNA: TGTGCCAGCAGCGCCGGACAGGGGGCAATTGTGCAGTTCTTC

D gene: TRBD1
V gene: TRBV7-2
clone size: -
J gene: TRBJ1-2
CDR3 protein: CASSLGQGATGYTF
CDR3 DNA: TGTGCCAGCAGCTTAGGACAGGGTGCGACTGGCTACACCTTC

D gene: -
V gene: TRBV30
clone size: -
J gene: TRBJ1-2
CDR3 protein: CAWNVGSGYGYTF
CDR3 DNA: TGTGCCTGGAACGTCGGCTCAGGCTATGGCTACACCTTC

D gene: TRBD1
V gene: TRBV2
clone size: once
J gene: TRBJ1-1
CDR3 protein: CASSAGGNTEAFF
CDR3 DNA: TGTGCCAGCAGTGCAGGGGGAAACACTGAAGCTTTCTTT

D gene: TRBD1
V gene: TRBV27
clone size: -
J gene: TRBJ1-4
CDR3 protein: CASSPTTGFFEKLFF
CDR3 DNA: TGTGCCAGCAGTCCAACGACAGGGTTCTTTGAAAAACTGTTTTTT

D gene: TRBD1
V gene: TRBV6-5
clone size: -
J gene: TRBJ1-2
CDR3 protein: CASSYSGTGGGYGYTF
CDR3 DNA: TGTGCCAGCAGTTACTCAGGGACAGGGGGCGGATATGGCTACACCTTC

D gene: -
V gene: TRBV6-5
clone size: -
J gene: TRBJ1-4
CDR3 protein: CASRTSTATNEKLFF
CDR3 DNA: TGTGCCAGCAGGACATCCACCGCAACTAATGAAAAACTGTTTTTT

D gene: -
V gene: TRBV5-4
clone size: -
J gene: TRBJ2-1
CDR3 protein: CASSLFQTEAYNEQFF
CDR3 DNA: TGTGCCAGCAGCTTGTTTCAAACGGAGGCCTACAATGAGCAGTTCTTC

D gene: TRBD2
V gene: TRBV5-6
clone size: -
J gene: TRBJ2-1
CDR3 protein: CASGTSGSLVNEQFF
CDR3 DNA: TGTGCCAGCGGGACTAGCGGGAGTCTAGTAAATGAGCAGTTCTTC